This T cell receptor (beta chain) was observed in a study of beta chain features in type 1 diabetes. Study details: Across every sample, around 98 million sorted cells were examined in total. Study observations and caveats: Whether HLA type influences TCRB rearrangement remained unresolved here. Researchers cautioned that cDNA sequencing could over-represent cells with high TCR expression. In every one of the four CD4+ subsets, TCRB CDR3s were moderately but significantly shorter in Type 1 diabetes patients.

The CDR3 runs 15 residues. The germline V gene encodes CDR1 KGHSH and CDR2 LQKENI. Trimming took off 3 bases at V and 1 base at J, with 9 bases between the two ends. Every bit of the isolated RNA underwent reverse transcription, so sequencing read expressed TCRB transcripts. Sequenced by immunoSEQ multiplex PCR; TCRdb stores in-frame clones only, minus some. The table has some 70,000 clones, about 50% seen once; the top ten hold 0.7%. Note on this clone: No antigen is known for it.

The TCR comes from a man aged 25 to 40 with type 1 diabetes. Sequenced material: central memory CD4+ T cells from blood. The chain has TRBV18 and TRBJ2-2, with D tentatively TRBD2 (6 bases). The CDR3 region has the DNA TGTGCCAGCTCACCGGGGGGTCGGAACACCGGGGAGCTGTTTTTT. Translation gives CASSPGGRNTGELFF. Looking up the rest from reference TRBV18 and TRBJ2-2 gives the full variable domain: NAGVMQNPRHLVRRRGQEARLRCSPMKGHSHVYWYRQLPEEGLKFMVYLQKENIIDESGMPKERFSAEFPKEGPSILRIQQVVRGDSAAYFCASSPGGRNTGELFFGEGSRLTVL.